Listed below are T cell receptor beta chains from one sample, sequenced in a study of blood T cell repertoires in COVID-19. TCRdb's table, derived via immunoSEQ multiplex PCR, lists solely in-frame clones and lacks some. The sample lists about 130,000 clones, approximately 86% occurring once. The sequenced material came from PBMCs or T cells enriched from blood (not recorded which). These receptors came from a woman in her 50s who had recovered from COVID-19. CDR3s include the opening cysteine and the closing phenylalanine or tryptophan. The D gene is left open where the match is weak. The size of a clone is reported for some rows only, either as once, few or many, or as a class for expanded clones.

TRBD1	TRBV6-1	once	TRBJ1-2	CASSEKAGGRYGYTF	TGTGCCAGCAGTGAAAAGGCAGGGGGCCGCTATGGCTACACCTTC
TRBD1	TRBV2	.	TRBJ2-2	CASLLRTGGAGGELFF	TGTGCCAGCCTACTCAGAACAGGGGGCGCCGGCGGGGAGCTGTTTTTT
.	TRBV6-1	.	TRBJ1-5	CASSEQGNSNQPQHF	TGTGCCAGCAGTGAACAGGGAAATAGCAATCAGCCCCAGCATTTT
.	TRBV7-9	.	TRBJ1-1	CASRPGGGRATEAFF	TGTGCCAGCAGGCCCGGTGGGGGCCGAGCCACTGAAGCTTTCTTT
.	TRBV7-9	.	TRBJ1-2	CASSFGGGDYGYTF	TGTGCCAGCAGCTTCGGGGGAGGGGACTATGGCTACACCTTC
TRBD2	TRBV5-8	.	TRBJ2-1	CASRPPSGGAGEQFF	TGTGCCAGCAGACCCCCTTCCGGGGGGGCTGGTGAGCAGTTCTTC
.	TRBV30	.	TRBJ1-6	CAWSVTAGSPLHF	TGTGCCTGGAGTGTAACGGCGGGATCACCCCTCCACTTT
TRBD1	TRBV29-1	many	TRBJ2-7	CSADRGPPYEQYF	TGCAGCGCCGACAGGGGTCCTCCCTACGAGCAGTACTTC
TRBD2	TRBV9	.	TRBJ2-7	CASSVTSGGQYEQYF	TGTGCCAGCAGCGTTACTAGCGGGGGCCAGTACGAGCAGTACTTC
TRBD1	TRBV7-9	.	TRBJ2-1	CASSSRDRNEQFF	TGTGCCAGCAGCTCCCGGGACAGGAATGAGCAGTTCTTC